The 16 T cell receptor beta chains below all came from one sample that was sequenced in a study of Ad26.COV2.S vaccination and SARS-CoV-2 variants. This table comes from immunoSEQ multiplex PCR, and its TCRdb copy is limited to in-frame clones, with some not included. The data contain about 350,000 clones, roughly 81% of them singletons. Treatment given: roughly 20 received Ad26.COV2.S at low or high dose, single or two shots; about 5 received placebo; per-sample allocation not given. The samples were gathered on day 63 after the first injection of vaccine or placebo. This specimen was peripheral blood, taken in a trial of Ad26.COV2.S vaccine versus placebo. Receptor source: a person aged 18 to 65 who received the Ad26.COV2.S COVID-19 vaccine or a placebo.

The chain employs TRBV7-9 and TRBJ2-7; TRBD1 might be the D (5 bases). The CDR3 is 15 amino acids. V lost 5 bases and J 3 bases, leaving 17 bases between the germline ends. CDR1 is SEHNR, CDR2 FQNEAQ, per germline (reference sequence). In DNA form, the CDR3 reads TGTGCCAGCAGCCTGCTGGGGCAGGCCGGCTACGAGCAGTACTTC. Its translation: CASSLLGQAGYEQYF. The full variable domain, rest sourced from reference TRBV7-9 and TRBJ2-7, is DTGVSQNPRHKITKRGQNVTFRCDPISEHNRLYWYRQTLGQGPEFLTYFQNEAQLEKSRLLSDRFSAERPKGSFSTLEIQRTEQGDSAMYLCASSLLGQAGYEQYFGPGTRLTVT.

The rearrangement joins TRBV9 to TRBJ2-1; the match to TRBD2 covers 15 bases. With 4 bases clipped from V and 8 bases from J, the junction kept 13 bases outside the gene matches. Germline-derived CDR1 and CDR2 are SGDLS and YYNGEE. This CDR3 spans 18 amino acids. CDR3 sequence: CASSQGGLAGGPGDEQFF. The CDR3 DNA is TGTGCCAGCAGCCAGGGAGGACTAGCGGGAGGGCCTGGGGATGAGCAGTTCTTC.

The CDR3 sequence is CASSQVQGAYEQYF. The CDR3 DNA follows: TGCGCCAGCAGCCAAGTACAGGGAGCCTACGAGCAGTACTTC. The rearrangement uses TRBV4-3 and TRBJ2-7; a weak D match, TRBD1 (6 bases). CDR1 is LGHNA, CDR2 YSLEER, per germline. The CDR3 is 14 amino acids. V lost 1 base and J 2 bases, leaving 9 bases between the germline ends.

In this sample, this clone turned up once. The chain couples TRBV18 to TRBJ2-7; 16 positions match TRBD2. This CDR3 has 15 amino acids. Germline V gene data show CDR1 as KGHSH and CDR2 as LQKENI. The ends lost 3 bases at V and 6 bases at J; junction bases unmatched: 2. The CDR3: CASSPGTSGRGEQYF. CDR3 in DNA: TGTGCCAGCTCACCCGGGACTAGCGGGAGGGGCGAGCAGTACTTC.

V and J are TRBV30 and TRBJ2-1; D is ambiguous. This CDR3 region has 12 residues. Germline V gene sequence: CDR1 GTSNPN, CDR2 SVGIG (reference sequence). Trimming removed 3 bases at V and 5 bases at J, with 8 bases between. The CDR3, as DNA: TGTGCCTGGAGCCCACAAAACAATGAGCAGTTCTTC. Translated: CAWSPQNNEQFF.

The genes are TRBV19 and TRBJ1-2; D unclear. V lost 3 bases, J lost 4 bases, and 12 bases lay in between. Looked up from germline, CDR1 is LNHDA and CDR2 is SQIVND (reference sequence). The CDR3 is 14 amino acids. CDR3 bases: TGTGCCAGTAGTATTACTGGGGAACCCTATGGCTACACCTTC. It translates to CASSITGEPYGYTF.

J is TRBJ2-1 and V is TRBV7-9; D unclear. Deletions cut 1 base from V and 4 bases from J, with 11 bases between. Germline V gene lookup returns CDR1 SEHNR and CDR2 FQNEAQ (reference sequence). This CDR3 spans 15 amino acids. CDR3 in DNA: TGTGCCAGCAGCTTAGAGGCCCGGCTTTACAATGAGCAGTTCTTC. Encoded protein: CASSLEARLYNEQFF.

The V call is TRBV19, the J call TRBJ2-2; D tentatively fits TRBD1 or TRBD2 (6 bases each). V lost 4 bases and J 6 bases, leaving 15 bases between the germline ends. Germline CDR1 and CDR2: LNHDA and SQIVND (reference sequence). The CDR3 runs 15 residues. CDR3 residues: CASSKQGRSAGELFF. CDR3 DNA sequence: TGTGCCAGTAGTAAGCAGGGGAGGAGTGCCGGGGAGCTGTTTTTT.

The CDR3 bases are TGTGCCAGCAGCCCCGGGACTAGCGGGGGGTACAATGAGCAGTTCTTC. Protein sequence: CASSPGTSGGYNEQFF. The V and J genes are TRBV9 and TRBJ2-1, with TRBD2 matching over 15 bases. The J segment lost 4 bases and the V segment lost 4 bases, leaving 3 bases of the junction unmatched. The V gene's germline CDR1 is SGDLS and CDR2 YYNGEE. CDR3 length: 16 residues.

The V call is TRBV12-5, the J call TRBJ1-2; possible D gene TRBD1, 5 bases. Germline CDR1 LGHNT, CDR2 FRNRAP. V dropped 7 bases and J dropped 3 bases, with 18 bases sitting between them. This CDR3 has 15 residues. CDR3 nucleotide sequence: TGTGCTAGTGCCTACGGACAAATCTTGCACTATGGCTACACCTTC. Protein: CASAYGQILHYGYTF.

This CDR3 is CASSSVGDTQYF. CDR3 in DNA: TGTGCCAGCAGCTCCGTGGGAGATACGCAGTATTTT. The V and J genes are TRBV11-2 and TRBJ2-3; D gene uncertain. This CDR3 has 12 amino acids. In germline, CDR1 is SGHAT, CDR2 FQNNGV. Trimming cost V 4 bases and J 5 bases, with 7 bases left between them. The complete variable domain, with remaining parts taken from reference TRBV11-2 and TRBJ2-3, reads EAGVAQSPRYKIIEKRQSVAFWCNPISGHATLYWYQQILGQGPKLLIQFQNNGVVDDSQLPKDRFSAERLKGVDSTLKIQPAKLEDSAVYLCASSSVGDTQYFGPGTRLTVL.

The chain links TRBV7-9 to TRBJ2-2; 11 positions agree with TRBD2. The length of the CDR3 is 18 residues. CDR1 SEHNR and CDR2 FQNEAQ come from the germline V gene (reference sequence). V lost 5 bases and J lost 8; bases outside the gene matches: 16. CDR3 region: CASSPLLAGATTGGELFF. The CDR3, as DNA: TGTGCCAGCAGCCCTTTACTAGCGGGAGCGACCACCGGTGGGGAGCTGTTTTTT.

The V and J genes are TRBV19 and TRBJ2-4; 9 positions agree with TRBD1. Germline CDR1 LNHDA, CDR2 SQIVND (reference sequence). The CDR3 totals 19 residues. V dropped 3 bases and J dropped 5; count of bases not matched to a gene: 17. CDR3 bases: TGTGCCAGTAGTATTTCCCGATCACGGACAGGGGCGAGGGAAAACATTCAGTACTTC. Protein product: CASSISRSRTGARENIQYF. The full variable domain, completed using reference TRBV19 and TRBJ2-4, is DGGITQSPKYLFRKEGQNVTLSCEQNLNHDAMYWYRQDPGQGLRLIYYSQIVNDFQKGDIAEGYSVSREKKESFPLTVTSAQKNPTAFYLCASSISRSRTGARENIQYFGAGTRLSVL.

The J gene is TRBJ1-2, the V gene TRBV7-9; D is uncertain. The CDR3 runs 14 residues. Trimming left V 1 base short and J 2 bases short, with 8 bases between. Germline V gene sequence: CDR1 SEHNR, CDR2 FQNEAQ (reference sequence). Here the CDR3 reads CASSLGPGNYGYTF. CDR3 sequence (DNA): TGTGCCAGCAGCTTAGGCCCGGGGAACTATGGCTACACCTTC.

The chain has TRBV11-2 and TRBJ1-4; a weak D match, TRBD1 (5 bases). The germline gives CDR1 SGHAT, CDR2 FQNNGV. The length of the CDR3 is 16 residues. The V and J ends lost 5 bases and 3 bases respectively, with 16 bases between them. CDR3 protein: CASSLGTLQANEKLFF. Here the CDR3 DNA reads TGTGCCAGCAGCCTCGGGACTTTGCAGGCTAATGAAAAACTGTTTTTT.

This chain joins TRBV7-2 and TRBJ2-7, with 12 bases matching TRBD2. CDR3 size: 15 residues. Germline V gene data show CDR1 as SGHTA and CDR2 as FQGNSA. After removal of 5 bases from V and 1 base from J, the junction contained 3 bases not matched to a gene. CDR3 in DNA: TGTGCCAGCAGCCGGACTAGCGGGGAGTCCTACGAGCAGTACTTC. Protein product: CASSRTSGESYEQYF.